This entry lists 2 T cell receptor beta chains sequenced from one sample in a study of blood T cell repertoires in COVID-19. Using immunoSEQ multiplex PCR, the repertoire was profiled, and TCRdb retains in-frame clones only, with some absent. Here the sample spans approximately 45,000 clones, roughly 73% being singletons. Source material: peripheral blood. The receptors stem from a man aged 80 or over with acute or convalescent COVID-19.

This clone has only one observation. The chain uses TRBV4-3 and TRBJ2-2, with 8 positions matching TRBD2. This CDR3 comprises 19 residues. Germline CDR1 is LGHNA and CDR2 is YSLEER. Losses at the gene ends were 0 bases for V and 2 bases for J; bases not matched to a gene: 11. Written as DNA, the CDR3 is TGCGCCAGCAGCCAAGATCGCCAAGCGGGGGTTATAAACACCGGGGAGCTGTTTTTT. Translating gives CASSQDRQAGVINTGELFF.

This clone was seen ten or more times. The J gene is TRBJ2-3, the V gene TRBV7-9, with TRBD2 matching 10 bases. This CDR3 contains 16 residues. The J segment lost 6 bases and the V segment lost 4 bases, leaving 10 bases of the junction unmatched. CDR1 is SEHNR, CDR2 FQNEAQ, per germline (reference sequence). This CDR3 reads CASSSRTSGPSDTQYF. As DNA, the CDR3 is TGTGCCAGCAGCTCCCGGACTAGCGGACCTTCGGATACGCAGTATTTT.